Each of the 10 T cell receptor beta chains below was sequenced from the same sample in a study of T cells in Graves' hyperthyroidism and ophthalmopathy. RNA transcripts provided the source from which TCR beta CDR3 regions were amplified. Primed by the HTBI set, a first-round RT-PCR was run on the TCR CDR3. Each CDR3 protein gets one entry after TCRdb re-called the multiplex PCR reads with MiXCR. The sample carries around 340,000 distinct CDR3 sequences, roughly 20% recorded once. What was sequenced was blood. Every receptor here comes from a woman in her forties or fifties with Graves' hyperthyroidism.

This clonotype has a handful of counts. The chain uses TRBV29-1 and TRBJ2-3; either TRBD1 or TRBD2 may supply D (5 bases each). The CDR3 sequence is 14 residues long. Looked up from germline, CDR1 is SQVTM and CDR2 is ANQGSEA. Trimming took 6 bases from V and 5 from J, leaving 18 bases between them. The CDR3 loop is CSVPGGPDRDTQYF. The CDR3 DNA reads as TGCAGCGTGCCTGGGGGACCAGATAGAGATACGCAGTATTTT.

This clonotype has a handful of counts. The chain carries TRBV7-9 and TRBJ2-7, with a tentative D call TRBD2 (6 bases). The germline gives CDR1 SEHNR, CDR2 FQNEAQ (reference sequence). V lost 1 base and J 7 bases, leaving 14 bases between the germline ends. The CDR3 is made up of 14 amino acids. This CDR3 is CASSLGLAVDEQYF. Here the CDR3 DNA reads TGTGCCAGCAGCTTAGGATTAGCGGTTGATGAGCAGTACTTC.

This clonotype was detected only a few times. The rearrangement joins TRBV6-5 to TRBJ1-6; D not resolved. The germline V and J ends were trimmed by 6 bases and 9 bases, with 18 bases remaining between them. The CDR3 is 15 amino acids. Germline V CDR1 and CDR2: MNHEY, SVGAGI. The CDR3 nucleotides are TGTGCCAGCAGGGAAACCGGAGCTGCGGGTTCACCCCTCCACTTT. Protein sequence: CASRETGAAGSPLHF.

This clonotype was observed many times. The V gene is TRBV20-1, the J gene TRBJ2-4; 7 nucleotides align to TRBD1. The CDR3 spans 15 residues. The V and J ends lost 5 bases and 2 bases, in that order; junction bases with no gene match: 9. Germline V gene sequence: CDR1 DFQATT, CDR2 SNEGSKA (reference sequence). The CDR3 region has the DNA TGCAGTGCTGAGGGGACAGCGTCATCCAAAAACATTCAGTACTTC. Its protein is CSAEGTASSKNIQYF.

This chain links TRBV19 with TRBJ2-1; no reliable D call. From germline, CDR1 is LNHDA and CDR2 SQIVND (reference sequence). With 3 bases removed from V and 5 bases from J, the gap between germline ends came to 17 bases. The CDR3 loop spans 16 amino acids. The CDR3 loop reads CASSMPGFEANNEQFF. CDR3 bases: TGTGCCAGTAGTATGCCCGGGTTTGAGGCCAACAATGAGCAGTTCTTC.

The sample holds a few counts of this clonotype. The chain employs TRBV19 and TRBJ2-7; TRBD1 aligns across 8 bases. Trimming removed 5 bases from V and 6 bases from J; junction bases left unmatched: 3. The CDR3 length is 12 residues. CDR1 and CDR2 from the germline V gene are LNHDA and SQIVND (reference sequence). The CDR3 sequence: CASSFGQGEQYF. The CDR3 DNA reads as TGTGCCAGTAGTTTCGGACAGGGCGAGCAGTACTTC.

This clonotype showed up just once. This chain uses TRBV19 with TRBJ2-1; a weak D match, TRBD2 (5 bases). This CDR3 region has 14 residues. Germline V gene data show CDR1 as LNHDA and CDR2 as SQIVND (reference sequence). Between the trimmed V and J ends, which lost 4 bases and 9 bases, there was a span of 16 bases. This CDR3 is CASSRGLPKGEQFF. CDR3 nucleotides: TGTGCCAGTAGTAGAGGACTGCCTAAGGGTGAGCAGTTCTTC.

The sample holds a few counts of this clonotype. The V call is TRBV29-1, the J call TRBJ1-4, with a tentative D call TRBD1 (6 bases). Germline V gives CDR1 SQVTM, CDR2 ANQGSEA. The CDR3 contains 14 residues. Trimming left V 7 bases short and J 0 bases short, with 12 bases between. In DNA, the CDR3 is TGCAGCGCAGGAAGGGGGGCAACTAATGAAAAACTGTTTTTT. Residues: CSAGRGATNEKLFF.

The genes are TRBV25-1 and TRBJ2-3, with 14 positions matching TRBD2. This CDR3 region has 16 residues. V shed 4 bases and J 4 bases; nucleotides not matched to a gene: 4. CDR1 and CDR2 (germline): MGHDK, SYGVNS. The CDR3 DNA reads TGTGCCAGCAGTGCGACTAGCGGGAGGGCGGCAGATACGCAGTATTTT. Its protein product is CASSATSGRAADTQYF. Full variable domain (remainder filled in from reference TRBV25-1 and TRBJ2-3): EADIYQTPRYLVIGTGKKITLECSQTMGHDKMYWYQQDPGMELHLIHYSYGVNSTEKGDLSSESTVSRIRTEHFPLTLESARPSHTSQYLCASSATSGRAADTQYFGPGTRLTVL.

This clonotype was found a few times. The V call is TRBV6-1, the J call TRBJ2-1, with 10 bases aligning to TRBD2. Germline V CDR1 and CDR2: MNHNS, SASEGT. V was clipped by 5 bases and J by 0 bases; unmatched bases: 4. CDR3 length equals 16 residues. CDR3 coding DNA: TGTGCCAGCAGTACTAGCGGGGCGAGCTCCTACAATGAGCAGTTCTTC. It codes for CASSTSGASSYNEQFF.